The 32 T cell receptor beta chains below come from one sample, sequenced in a study of identical twins. One entry per CDR3 protein, called by TCRdb with MiXCR from the 5' RACE reads. There are hundreds of thousands of distinct CDR3 sequences in the sample; over 5% occur only once, and under 2% lies in the top ten. The sample consisted of naive T cells sorted from blood. Receptors were obtained from a man younger than 35 in good health.

The chain is built from TRBV4-1 and TRBJ1-1; 8 nucleotides match TRBD1. The CDR3 sequence is 18 residues long. With V trimmed by 0 bases and J by 4 bases, 13 bases remained unmatched. The germline V gene encodes CDR1 MGHRA and CDR2 YSYEKL. CDR3 in amino acids: CASSQDPLRQGAGTEAFF. In nucleotides, the CDR3 is TGCGCCAGCAGCCAAGATCCCCTCCGGCAGGGGGCTGGCACTGAAGCTTTCTTT.

This clonotype was counted ten times or more. V gene TRBV27 combines with J gene TRBJ1-6; no clear D gene. V lost 5 bases to trimming and J lost 6 bases, with 11 bases between them. CDR3 length: 14 residues. Germline CDR1 reads MNHEY; CDR2 reads SMNVEV (reference sequence). The CDR3 sequence: CASSQRHGNSPLHF. CDR3 DNA sequence: TGTGCCAGCAGTCAGAGACACGGTAATTCACCCCTCCACTTT.

The chain links TRBV20-1 to TRBJ1-5, with unresolved D. The CDR3 extends over 13 amino acids. Germline lookup yields CDR1 DFQATT and CDR2 SNEGSKA (reference sequence). The DNA for the CDR3 is TGCAGCGGAACGATGGATAGCAATCAGCCCCAGCATTTT. Amino acids: CSGTMDSNQPQHF.

This chain joins TRBV29-1 and TRBJ2-1; 7 bases fit TRBD2. CDR3 length: 17 residues. The ends lost 1 base at V and 5 bases at J; junction bases unmatched: 14. Per the germline V gene, CDR1 is SQVTM and CDR2 is ANQGSEA. The CDR3 reads CSVEAPGGSFWDNEQFF. Written as DNA, the CDR3 is TGCAGCGTTGAAGCCCCCGGGGGGAGTTTTTGGGACAATGAGCAGTTCTTC.

This clonotype appeared a few times. V gene TRBV12-3 or TRBV12-4 combines with J gene TRBJ2-3; 11 bases are a match to TRBD1. V was clipped by 3 bases and J by 1 base; unmatched bases: 6. The CDR3 spans 17 residues. CDR3 amino acids: CASSFGQGASRTDTQYF. The CDR3 DNA reads as TGTGCCAGCAGTTTCGGACAGGGGGCTTCTCGCACAGATACGCAGTATTTT.

This clonotype has a count of ten or more. The chain joins TRBV6-1 to TRBJ2-2, with D maybe TRBD1 (6 bases). The ends were cut back, 5 bases at V and 5 bases at J, with 9 bases in the middle. CDR1 and CDR2 (germline): MNHNS, SASEGT. This CDR3 has 13 residues. The CDR3, as DNA: TGTGCCAGCAGTCAAGGGACAACCGGGGAGCTGTTTTTT. Its protein is CASSQGTTGELFF.

This clonotype was observed a few times. The chain couples TRBV6-2 or TRBV6-3 to TRBJ1-2; D is possibly TRBD1 (5 bases). CDR3 length equals 15 residues. Trimming stripped 2 bases from V and 3 bases from J, with 13 bases between. Germline V gene sequence: CDR1 MNHEY, CDR2 SVGEGT. In DNA form, the CDR3 reads TGTGCCAGCAGTTACCTAATGGGGACTGACTATGGCTACACCTTC. Protein: CASSYLMGTDYGYTF.

At least ten counts were recorded for this clonotype. The chain joins TRBV20-1 to TRBJ2-7; the D is unclear. The CDR3 extends over 13 amino acids. CDR1 is DFQATT and CDR2 is SNEGSKA in the germline V gene (reference sequence). Trimming left V 4 bases short and J 1 base short, with 11 bases between. The CDR3 coding sequence is TGCAGTGCTAAACAAGGATCATCCTACGAGCAGTACTTC. Protein sequence: CSAKQGSSYEQYF.

This clonotype was seen ten or more times. CDR3 nucleotides: TGTGCCAGCAGTCCGCACGTCGGTCCTGAGCAGTTCTTC. Residues: CASSPHVGPEQFF. The rearrangement uses TRBV27 and TRBJ2-1, with D unclear. There are 13 residues in the CDR3. Germline V gene data show CDR1 as MNHEY and CDR2 as SMNVEV (reference sequence). Deletions cut 5 bases from V and 9 bases from J, with 14 bases between.

This clonotype was counted ten times or more. The rearrangement joins TRBV12-3 or TRBV12-4 to TRBJ2-1, with 9 bases aligning to TRBD1. Germline trimming cut 7 bases from V and 5 bases from J; bases unmatched to any gene: 12. The CDR3 consists of 16 residues. The chain's CDR3 is CASTLSGDRVDNEQFF. The CDR3 DNA sequence: TGTGCCAGCACTCTCTCCGGGGACAGGGTTGACAATGAGCAGTTCTTC.

This clonotype was observed many times. The chain recombines TRBV4-2 with TRBJ2-2, with no clear D. V was cut by 0 bases and J by 5 bases, with 19 bases left in between. The CDR3 has 18 residues. Looked up from germline, CDR1 is LGHNA and CDR2 is YNFKEQ. The CDR3 reads CASSQDLYSGVGTGELFF. The CDR3 bases are TGTGCCAGCAGCCAAGATTTATACTCAGGTGTTGGTACCGGGGAGCTGTTTTTT.

CDR3 coding DNA: TGTGCCAGCAGTTCGTCGGGACTAGCGGGAAGCCACAATGAGCAGTTCTTC. Amino acids: CASSSSGLAGSHNEQFF. This rearrangement joins TRBV12-3 or TRBV12-4 to TRBJ2-1, with 13 bases that match TRBD2. CDR3 length equals 17 residues. With V trimmed by 4 bases and J by 5 bases, 8 bases remained unmatched.

In this sample, this clonotype turned up a few times. This chain uses TRBV20-1 with TRBJ2-1; TRBD2 agrees at 12 bases. J gave up 8 bases and V 5 bases, and 10 bases lay outside the gene matches. The germline gives CDR1 DFQATT, CDR2 SNEGSKA (reference sequence). The CDR3 has 15 amino acids. The CDR3 region is CSAASGRAGWDEQFF. In DNA form, the CDR3 reads TGCAGTGCTGCTAGCGGGAGGGCCGGTTGGGATGAGCAGTTCTTC.

This clonotype occurred many times. The chain employs TRBV29-1 and TRBJ1-1, with D possibly TRBD1 on 5 matching bases. The CDR3 sequence is 14 residues long. V was pared by 7 bases and J by 2 bases, with 17 bases between. Germline CDR1 reads SQVTM; CDR2 reads ANQGSEA. This CDR3 is CSAMKGPPNTEAFF. CDR3 DNA sequence: TGCAGCGCCATGAAGGGGCCTCCCAACACTGAAGCTTTCTTT.

This clonotype was detected ten times or more. The chain is built from TRBV28 and TRBJ2-3; TRBD2 is a possible D gene (5 bases). CDR3 length: 13 amino acids. With 6 bases removed from V and 6 bases from J, the gap between germline ends came to 13 bases. Germline CDR1 reads MDHEN; CDR2 reads SYDVKM. DNA for the CDR3: TGTGCCAGCAGAACGCTGACGGGGGATACGCAGTATTTT. It translates to CASRTLTGDTQYF.

Many counts were recorded for this clonotype. This rearrangement joins TRBV18 to TRBJ2-4; D tentatively fits TRBD1 or TRBD2 (5 bases each). In germline, CDR1 is KGHSH, CDR2 LQKENI. V lost 5 bases, J lost 6 bases, and 14 bases lay in between. The CDR3 consists of 14 residues. The CDR3 sequence: CASSTRDGSNIQYF. The CDR3 coding sequence is TGTGCCAGCTCAACCCGGGACGGATCAAACATTCAGTACTTC.

In this sample, this clonotype turned up a few times. The chain couples TRBV20-1 to TRBJ2-2; D may be TRBD2 (5 bases). The CDR3 loop spans 14 amino acids. Looked up from germline, CDR1 is DFQATT and CDR2 is SNEGSKA (reference sequence). V dropped 3 bases and J dropped 0 bases, with 8 bases sitting between them. The CDR3 DNA sequence: TGCAGTGCTAGCGGGGATGCGAACACCGGGGAGCTGTTTTTT. It specifies CSASGDANTGELFF.

The chain uses TRBV12-5 and TRBJ2-5; 9 positions match TRBD1. CDR1 is LGHNT and CDR2 is FRNRAP in the germline V gene. The trim removed 6 bases at V and 3 bases at J, leaving 2 bases unmatched. CDR3 size: 13 residues. CDR3 coding DNA: TGTGCTAGTGGACAGGGGGCTGAAGAGACCCAGTACTTC. This encodes CASGQGAEETQYF.

This clonotype was recorded at least ten times. The chain is built from TRBV5-1 and TRBJ2-5; D is ambiguous. Trimming removed 4 bases at V and 1 base at J, with 5 bases between. The CDR3 length is 12 residues. Germline CDR1 is SGHRS and CDR2 is YFSETQ. The DNA for the CDR3 is TGCGCCAGCAGCGCCGTCCAAGAGACCCAGTACTTC. Translated: CASSAVQETQYF.

There are many counts of this clonotype. This sequence joins TRBV6-5 and TRBJ2-3; D unresolved. Germline V lookup: CDR1 MNHEY, CDR2 SVGAGI. The CDR3 has 14 residues. V was clipped by 6 bases and J by 6 bases, with 16 bases between them. CDR3 DNA sequence: TGTGCCAGCAGCTATGGGCTCGAAGCCGATACGCAGTATTTT. It encodes CASSYGLEADTQYF.

In its sample, this clonotype was seen a few times. This sequence joins TRBV20-1 and TRBJ2-2, with D maybe TRBD1 (6 bases). The V gene's germline CDR1 is DFQATT and CDR2 SNEGSKA (reference sequence). V was shortened by 6 bases and J by 0 bases, with 11 bases between the two germline ends. CDR3 length equals 14 residues. The CDR3 bases are TGCAGTGCCCACTGGACAGCGAACACCGGGGAGCTGTTTTTT. The encoded protein is CSAHWTANTGELFF.

This clonotype showed up many times. DNA for the CDR3: TGCGCCAGCAGCTCCGGGGGGGAGGGGTACAATGAGCAGTTCTTC. It is translated as CASSSGGEGYNEQFF. This rearrangement joins TRBV5-1 to TRBJ2-1, with 8 bases that match TRBD2. After removal of 3 bases from V and 4 bases from J, the junction contained 6 bases not matched to a gene. The CDR3 is 15 residues long. The germline gives CDR1 SGHRS, CDR2 YFSETQ.

In its sample, this clonotype was seen many times. This sequence joins TRBV5-6 and TRBJ2-7; 13 positions match TRBD2. The trim removed 3 bases at V and 7 bases at J, leaving 13 bases unmatched. The length of the CDR3 is 17 residues. Germline CDR1 SGHDT, CDR2 YYEEEE. Here the CDR3 DNA reads TGTGCCAGCAGCTCTTCCCCCCGGACTAGCGGGAGATGGGAGCAGTACGTC. It is translated as CASSSSPRTSGRWEQYV.

This clonotype occurred many times. V gene TRBV6-2 or TRBV6-3 combines with J gene TRBJ2-7; D gene ambiguous. Deletions cut 7 bases from V and 0 bases from J, with 13 bases between. From germline, CDR1 is MNHEY and CDR2 SVGEGT. The CDR3 is 14 residues long. For the CDR3, the DNA is TGTGCCAGCAACCGGTATGGGGACTCCTACGAGCAGTACTTC. Its translation is CASNRYGDSYEQYF.

This clonotype occurred many times. The J gene is TRBJ1-1, the V gene TRBV10-3; D perhaps matches TRBD1 (5 bases). Germline V gene lookup returns CDR1 ENHRY and CDR2 SYGVKD. The CDR3 length is 13 residues. Trimming took off 6 bases at V and 5 bases at J, with 13 bases between the two ends. The CDR3 nucleotides read TGTGCCATCAGGATGGACGGACAAACTGAAGCTTTCTTT. Translating gives CAIRMDGQTEAFF.

This clonotype was seen a few times. V usage is TRBV5-1 and J usage is TRBJ1-5; 7 bases align to TRBD1. Losses at the gene ends were 4 bases for V and 6 bases for J; bases not matched to a gene: 7. Looked up from germline, CDR1 is SGHRS and CDR2 is YFSETQ. There are 14 residues in the CDR3. The CDR3: CASSAEQGIQPQHF. The CDR3, as DNA: TGCGCCAGCAGCGCCGAACAGGGGATTCAGCCCCAGCATTTT.

This clonotype was seen only a few times. The chain employs TRBV12-3 or TRBV12-4 and TRBJ1-5; D is undetermined. V was pared by 0 bases and J by 0 bases, with 6 bases between. This CDR3 contains 15 residues. In DNA form, the CDR3 reads TGTGCCAGCAGTTTAGCCGACCGTAGCAATCAGCCCCAGCATTTT. Amino acids: CASSLADRSNQPQHF.

This clonotype was counted ten times or more. The V gene is TRBV24-1, the J gene TRBJ1-1; a possible D gene is TRBD1 (5 bases). The CDR3 is made up of 14 amino acids. Germline V gives CDR1 KGHDR, CDR2 SFDVKD. V shed 4 bases and J shed 1 base, with 9 bases lying between them. CDR3 protein: CATSEGRANTEAFF. CDR3 nucleotides: TGTGCCACCAGTGAGGGCAGGGCGAACACTGAAGCTTTCTTT.

The gene calls are TRBV19 and TRBJ1-2; no reliable D call. Deletions cut 3 bases from V and 10 bases from J, with 12 bases between. The germline gives CDR1 LNHDA, CDR2 SQIVND (reference sequence). This CDR3 contains 12 residues. CDR3 DNA sequence: TGTGCCAGTAGTATGGTGCAGAGGGCCTACACCTTC. Amino acids: CASSMVQRAYTF.

This clonotype was counted ten times or more. This rearrangement joins TRBV27 to TRBJ1-1; unclear D gene. The V gene's germline CDR1 is MNHEY and CDR2 SMNVEV (reference sequence). There are 14 residues in the CDR3. Trimming cost V 2 bases and J 2 bases, with 9 bases left between them. In DNA, the CDR3 is TGTGCCAGCAGTTTAACCGGATCTAACACTGAAGCTTTCTTT. This gives the protein CASSLTGSNTEAFF.

This clonotype was found many times. This chain connects TRBV5-1 to TRBJ1-1, with D maybe TRBD1 (5 bases). The germline CDR1 and CDR2 sequences are SGHRS and YFSETQ. CDR3 length: 14 amino acids. V was trimmed by 0 bases and J by 5 bases, leaving 11 bases between them. The CDR3: CASSLALGGTEAFF. CDR3 bases: TGCGCCAGCAGCTTGGCTCTCGGGGGGACTGAAGCTTTCTTT.

J is TRBJ2-3 and V is TRBV5-1, with TRBD1 matching 9 bases. This CDR3 contains 16 residues. CDR1 and CDR2 (germline): SGHRS, YFSETQ. V was pared by 4 bases and J by 2 bases, with 8 bases of the junction left unmatched. CDR3 amino acids: CASSRTGVGATDTQYF. CDR3 DNA sequence: TGCGCCAGCAGCCGGACAGGGGTCGGGGCCACAGATACGCAGTATTTT.